Listed below are T cell receptor beta chains from one sample, sequenced in a study of metastatic and nonmetastatic thyroid tumors. TCRdb re-clonotyped the PCR reads via MiXCR. Of about 15,000 clones in the sample, just under 35% were seen once. Sequenced sample: tumor tissue. Source of these receptors: a male donor with papillary thyroid cancer or a benign thyroid nodule (not recorded which). Some clones in this sample may be carry-over from other donors' samples. CDR3s leave out the opening cysteine and the closing phenylalanine or tryptophan. Each record gives: D gene, V gene, J gene, CDR3 protein. D genes are given only for firm matches.

d_gene: .
v_gene: TRBV7-6
j_gene: TRBJ2-3
CDR3aa: ASRPSSTDTQY

d_gene: TRBD2
v_gene: TRBV29-1
j_gene: TRBJ2-1
CDR3aa: SVGEIAGGRLNEQF

d_gene: TRBD1
v_gene: TRBV7-2
j_gene: TRBJ2-5
CDR3aa: ASSRDRGGETQY

d_gene: TRBD2
v_gene: TRBV9
j_gene: TRBJ2-7
CDR3aa: ASSERTSDYEQY

d_gene: TRBD1
v_gene: TRBV4-1
j_gene: TRBJ2-4
CDR3aa: ASSQEPPGTDVAKNIQY

d_gene: .
v_gene: TRBV7-9
j_gene: TRBJ1-2
CDR3aa: ASSLAGRLYGYT

d_gene: TRBD2
v_gene: TRBV5-1
j_gene: TRBJ2-2
CDR3aa: ASSWGLPNTGELF

d_gene: TRBD2
v_gene: TRBV19
j_gene: TRBJ2-3
CDR3aa: ASSPGGVYTDTQY

d_gene: .
v_gene: TRBV24-1
j_gene: TRBJ1-4
CDR3aa: ATSEGAAPTNEKLF

d_gene: .
v_gene: TRBV7-3
j_gene: TRBJ2-1
CDR3aa: ASSPYNEQF

d_gene: TRBD1
v_gene: TRBV19
j_gene: TRBJ1-1
CDR3aa: ASSPRGRVNTEAF

d_gene: .
v_gene: TRBV20-1
j_gene: TRBJ2-1
CDR3aa: SADGASYNEQF

d_gene: .
v_gene: TRBV20-1
j_gene: TRBJ2-2
CDR3aa: SAWSGELF

d_gene: TRBD2
v_gene: TRBV6-2/TRBV6-3
j_gene: TRBJ2-1
CDR3aa: ASSPSGRSYNEQF

d_gene: TRBD2
v_gene: TRBV4-1
j_gene: TRBJ2-1
CDR3aa: ASSQGVTSGDEQF

d_gene: .
v_gene: TRBV14
j_gene: TRBJ1-2
CDR3aa: ASSGGSPYGYT

d_gene: .
v_gene: TRBV7-2
j_gene: TRBJ1-2
CDR3aa: ASSLGGFGYGYT

d_gene: .
v_gene: TRBV20-1
j_gene: TRBJ2-3
CDR3aa: SAQLSTDTQY

d_gene: .
v_gene: TRBV5-1
j_gene: TRBJ2-3
CDR3aa: ASSTRVWGEADTQY